The clone carrying this TCR beta chain is a singleton in its sample. Libraries were prepared by immunoSEQ multiplex PCR; TCRdb keeps only in-frame clonotypes and omits some of them. Counted here are 30,000 or so clones, around 85% occurring once; the ten biggest clones make up about 38%. This sample is drawn from a study of OX40 agonist ivuxolimab in advanced cancers. The CDR3 is made up of 15 amino acids. V was pared by 4 bases and J by 0 bases, with 10 bases between. The germline CDR1 and CDR2 sequences are LGHNA and YSLEER. This specimen was CD4+ or CD8+ T cells sorted from blood, taken in a trial of the OX40 agonist ivuxolimab. This clonotype was obtained from an adult with an advanced solid tumor such as melanoma, head and neck, liver or kidney cancer. The genes are TRBV4-3 and TRBJ1-3, with D unresolved. For the CDR3, the DNA is TGCGCCAGCAGCCGTGGAGAGGGCTCTGGAAACACCATATATTTT. It translates to CASSRGEGSGNTIYF.